The clone carrying this T cell receptor (beta chain) was found a few times. These data belong to a study of T cell repertoires in cytomegalovirus infection. From germline, CDR1 is SGHTA and CDR2 FQGNSA. The CDR3 extends over 13 amino acids. The V and J ends lost 6 bases and 7 bases respectively, with 15 bases between them. Each CDR3 protein is one row after TCRdb ran MiXCR on the reads. The sample has approximately 190,000 distinct CDR3 sequences, about 30% seen once. Sequenced input: PBMCs. The V gene is TRBV7-2, the J gene TRBJ1-2, with D uncertain. The clonotype comes from a human donor in good health (CMV status not recorded). Some clones in this sample may be carry-over from other donors' samples. CDR3 residues: CASSLTRLGGYTF. Here the CDR3 DNA reads TGTGCCAGCAGTTTGACAAGGTTGGGTGGCTACACCTTC.